The clone carrying this T cell receptor (beta chain) was recorded once. The antigen is unknown. The record originates from a study of vaccination effects on CD4 cells after COVID-19. At the level of the study: Researchers obtained post-vaccine samples at a median of 72 days past the second dose.

Sequencing was performed with immunoSEQ multiplex PCR; in TCRdb, only in-frame clones are kept and a portion is missing. This table holds tens of thousands of clones, around 74% found once. The trim removed 3 bases at V and 2 bases at J, leaving 3 bases unmatched. There are 15 residues in the CDR3. CDR1 and CDR2 (germline): SGHRS, YFSETQ. ViraFEST used viral peptide pools to expand antigen-specific CD4+ T cells before sequencing. Following culture for about ten days, CD4+ T cells were isolated. Either the BNT162b2 or mRNA-1273 vaccine was given to participants in two doses. Prior SARS-CoV-2 infection was absent in the vaccine recipients, as shown by negative nucleocapsid antibodies. On days 3 and 7, fresh IL-2 medium replaced half the medium.

J is TRBJ2-7 and V is TRBV5-1; 12 bases align to TRBD2. The source material was CD4+ T cells from PBMCs cultured with HCoV-OC43 spike peptides, sampled after COVID-19 vaccination. This sample's subset: HCoV-OC43 spike overlapping peptide pool stimulation. This TCR came from a human donor who received a COVID-19 vaccine. In DNA form, the CDR3 reads TGCGCCAGCAGCTACGGACTAGCGGGGCCCTACGAGCAGTACGTC. Encoded protein: CASSYGLAGPYEQYV.